This T cell receptor beta chain came from a study of blood T cell repertoires in COVID-19. Study overall: Researchers got acute and convalescent COVID-19 samples from the United States, Italy and Spain. In each case, the material was cDNA or gDNA derived from T cells, B-cell-depleted T cells, or PBMCs.

While infection was still active, Seattle patients were enrolled and then followed longitudinally. Authors' data handling: Amplified reference gene primers provided the basis for estimating nucleated cell counts. The data were produced by immunoSEQ multiplex PCR, yet TCRdb's version contains in-frame clones alone and is incomplete. That table gives V, J and clone size, and the DNA gave D and trimming. The table lists around 63,000 clones, just under 75% of them singletons. As to this clone: This CDR3 is also generated by other DNA sequences in the sample.

Germline V CDR1 and CDR2: MNHEY, SMNVEV (reference sequence). CDR3 size: 14 residues. V lost 5 bases, J lost 2 bases, and 2 bases stayed unmatched. The genes are TRBV27 and TRBJ1-5, with 8 bases aligning to TRBD1. The TCR comes from a woman aged 65 to 85 with COVID-19, enrolled during active disease. Sequenced sample: peripheral blood. The CDR3 nucleotides are TGTGCCAGCAGTCCGGACAGGGGCAATCAGCCCCAGCATTTT. It yields the protein CASSPDRGNQPQHF.